Listed here are 8 T cell receptor beta chains from one sample, sequenced in a study of cytomegalovirus exposure and HLA in healthy donors (dated by TCRdb to about 2017). Library generation was performed with the immunoSEQ multiplex PCR assay. For the multiplex PCR, a mixture combining 60 forward primers for TCR Vbeta segments and 13 reverse primers for TCR Jbeta segments was used. TCRdb limited this immuneACCESS table to in-frame rearrangements with V and J called. A share of clones is missing; checked studies link under half to unresolved V genes, and the rest is unexplained. For this sample there are approximately 210,000 clones; about 76% appear just once. The top ten constitute 0.35% to 0.5% of the sample. The sample taken for sequencing was PBMCs. The receptors shown here come from a male donor in good health and CMV-seropositive.

The gene calls are TRBV11-2 and TRBJ2-7; 8 nucleotides agree with TRBD1. The germline gives CDR1 SGHAT, CDR2 FQNNGV. This CDR3 has 15 amino acids. J was trimmed by 5 bases and V by 1 base; bases with no gene match: 7. The CDR3 DNA sequence: TGTGCCAGCAGCTTAGTAGGGGACAGGAAAGACGAGCAGTACTTC. The encoded protein is CASSLVGDRKDEQYF. The whole variable domain, remainder taken from reference TRBV11-2 and TRBJ2-7, is EAGVAQSPRYKIIEKRQSVAFWCNPISGHATLYWYQQILGQGPKLLIQFQNNGVVDDSQLPKDRFSAERLKGVDSTLKIQPAKLEDSAVYLCASSLVGDRKDEQYFGPGTRLTVT.

This rearrangement joins TRBV18 to TRBJ2-7; 7 nucleotides align to TRBD1. This CDR3 is built from 15 residues. The germline V gene has CDR1 KGHSH and CDR2 LQKENI. J lost 3 bases, V lost 3 bases, and 8 bases had no gene match. The CDR3: CASSPLQGEFYEQYF. CDR3 DNA: TGTGCCAGCTCACCTCTTCAGGGGGAGTTCTACGAGCAGTACTTC.

In its sample, this clone was seen once. The chain combines TRBV6-1 with TRBJ2-7, with D possibly being TRBD2 (5 bases). The V end was cut by 3 bases, the J end by 2 bases, with 17 bases between. Germline-derived CDR1 and CDR2 are MNHNS and SASEGT. This CDR3 spans 16 amino acids. Here the CDR3 DNA reads TGTGCCAGCAGTGACCTCGTAAGCGGAACCACCTACGAGCAGTACTTC. It encodes CASSDLVSGTTYEQYF.

This clone was detected only once. The chain has TRBV4-2 and TRBJ2-4, with a weak D call TRBD1 (6 bases). The CDR3 has 16 amino acids. V gave up 0 bases and J gave up 7 bases, with 16 bases separating them. Germline values: CDR1 LGHNA, CDR2 YNFKEQ. The chain's CDR3 is CASSQDKGWGRNIQYF. The CDR3 nucleotides read TGTGCCAGCAGCCAAGATAAGGGATGGGGGCGGAACATTCAGTACTTC.

The rearrangement uses TRBV6-1 and TRBJ2-7; tentative D call: TRBD2 (5 bases). The CDR3 length is 12 residues. Germline CDR1 is MNHNS and CDR2 is SASEGT. With 7 bases removed from V and 4 bases from J, the gap between germline ends came to 11 bases. The CDR3 bases are TGTGCCAGCACTGCGGGTAGATACGAGCAGTACTTC. Amino acid sequence: CASTAGRYEQYF.

The chain combines TRBV6-5 with TRBJ1-1, with a possible D match to TRBD1 (5 bases). The CDR3 loop spans 14 amino acids. The germline V gene encodes CDR1 MNHEY and CDR2 SVGAGI. V shed 7 bases and J shed 5 bases, with 17 bases lying between them. The CDR3 protein is CASTVSRAETEAFF. CDR3 nucleotides: TGTGCCAGCACGGTTTCCAGGGCAGAGACTGAAGCTTTCTTT.

This chain links TRBV4-1 with TRBJ2-5; D unresolved. Germline CDR1 reads MGHRA; CDR2 reads YSYEKL. The CDR3 sequence is 17 residues long. The V end lost 1 base, the J end lost 5 bases, and 20 bases lay between the germline ends. The CDR3 nucleotides read TGCGCCAGCAGCCAAGCACAGTCACTCGGCAGTGAGGAGACCCAGTACTTC. This translates into CASSQAQSLGSEETQYF.

This rearrangement joins TRBV6-1 to TRBJ2-1; TRBD2 agrees at 9 bases. The CDR3 loop spans 13 amino acids. The V gene's germline CDR1 is MNHNS and CDR2 SASEGT. V gave up 8 bases and J gave up 4 bases; unmatched junction bases: 3. The DNA for the CDR3 is TGTGCCAGCGGACTAGCGTCATACAATGAGCAGTTCTTC. This encodes CASGLASYNEQFF.